This note documents a single T cell receptor beta chain sequence. Authors' processing steps: Estimated nucleated cell counts came from reference gene primer amplification. Profiling relied on immunoSEQ multiplex PCR, and the TCRdb table lists in-frame clones only, not all of them. Clone size and the V and J calls come from that table; the DNA yielded D and trimming. This repertoire shows 150,000 to 200,000 clones, around 80% found once; its top ten account for roughly 2.8%. Trimming cost V 0 bases and J 4 bases; bases outside gene matches: 2. The CDR3 is 15 residues long. Germline V gene sequence: CDR1 MNHNS, CDR2 SASEGT. The sample comes from a study of blood T cell repertoires in COVID-19. At the level of the study: Sites across the United States, Italy and Spain contributed samples from acute and convalescent COVID-19. From T cells, B-cell-depleted T cells, or PBMCs came the material, which was cDNA or gDNA.

The sequencing input was peripheral blood. This TCR came from a woman older than 75 with active or convalescent COVID-19. The rearrangement joins TRBV6-1 to TRBJ2-2, with 7 bases that match TRBD1. The CDR3 coding sequence is TGTGCCAGCAGTGAAGCCGGGACAGTCACCGGGGAGCTGTTTTTT. Its translation: CASSEAGTVTGELFF.